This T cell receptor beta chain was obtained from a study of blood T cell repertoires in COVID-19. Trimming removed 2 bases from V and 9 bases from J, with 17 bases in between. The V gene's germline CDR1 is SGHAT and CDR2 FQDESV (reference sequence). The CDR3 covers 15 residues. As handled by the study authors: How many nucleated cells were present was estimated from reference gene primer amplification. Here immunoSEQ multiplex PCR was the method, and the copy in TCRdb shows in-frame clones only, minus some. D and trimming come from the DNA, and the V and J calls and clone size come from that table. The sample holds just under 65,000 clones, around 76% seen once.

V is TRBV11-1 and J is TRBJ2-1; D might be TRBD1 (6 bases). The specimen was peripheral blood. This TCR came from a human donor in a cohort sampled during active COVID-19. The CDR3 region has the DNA TGTGCCAGCAGCTTACTGCAGGGGACCTTTTCTGAGCAGTTCTTC. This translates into CASSLLQGTFSEQFF.